A selection of T cell receptor beta chains follows, all from one sample in a study of control samples from healthy donors and cancer patients. Assay used: immunoSEQ multiplex PCR; TCRdb lists only in-frame clones, some missing. The sample has around 170,000 clones; about 93% are singletons. Specimen: blood. These TCRs come from a woman aged 25 to 45 in good health. CDR3s include the opening cysteine and the closing phenylalanine or tryptophan. A D gene is named only where the DNA matches it firmly. Not all rows give a size; the values are once, few, many and, for expanded clones, a class.

.,TRBV20-1,TRBJ2-5,TRBD2,11,CSGLAEETQYF,TGCAGTGGACTAGCGGAAGAGACCCAGTACTTC
few,TRBV6-5,TRBJ2-7,.,15,CASSYLDGSSYEQYF,TGTGCCAGCAGTTACCTGGACGGGAGCTCCTACGAGCAGTACTTC
.,TRBV14,TRBJ2-7,.,14,CASSRGPNSYEQYF,TGTGCCAGCAGCCGAGGACCCAACTCCTACGAGCAGTACTTC
.,TRBV5-4,TRBJ2-1,.,15,CASSLDSWSYNEQFF,TGTGCCAGCAGCTTGGATAGCTGGTCCTACAATGAGCAGTTCTTC
.,TRBV7-3,TRBJ2-3,.,13,CASSSTPGGGRNF,TGTGCCAGCAGCTCCACCCCAGGAGGAGGGCGCAATTTT
few,TRBV15,TRBJ2-7,.,12,CATSRDGYEQYF,TGTGCCACCAGCAGAGATGGATACGAGCAGTACTTC
.,TRBV10-2,TRBJ2-7,TRBD2,13,CASREAWEGEQYF,TGCGCCAGCAGGGAAGCGTGGGAGGGCGAGCAGTACTTC
.,TRBV4-2,TRBJ1-5,TRBD1,16,CASSQGWQGAVQPQHF,TGTGCCAGCAGCCAAGGATGGCAGGGGGCAGTTCAGCCCCAGCATTTT
.,TRBV5-4,TRBJ2-5,TRBD1,15,CASSLGQVGLETRYF,TGTGCCAGCAGCCTCGGACAGGTTGGCTTAGAGACCCGGTACTTC
once,TRBV10-2,TRBJ2-7,TRBD2,15,CASSEGTSGRGEQYF,TGCGCCAGCAGTGAAGGGACTAGCGGGAGAGGCGAGCAGTACTTC
.,TRBV29-1,TRBJ2-3,.,14,CSVDPVDSSDTQYF,TGCAGCGTTGATCCCGTGGACAGTTCCGATACGCAGTATTTT
.,TRBV18,TRBJ1-6,TRBD1,13,CASYLGTGNPLHF,TGTGCCAGCTACCTCGGGACAGGGAACCCCCTCCACTTT
few,TRBV5-6,TRBJ2-6,.,16,CASSLGNPAGANVLTF,TGTGCCAGCAGCCTAGGGAACCCCGCGGGGGCCAACGTCCTGACTTTC
.,TRBV28,TRBJ1-5,.,12,CASSLGYQPQHF,TGTGCCAGCAGTTTAGGATATCAGCCCCAGCATTTT
.,TRBV27,TRBJ2-1,TRBD1,15,CASSLGTGDFYEQFF,TGTGCCAGCAGTTTAGGGACAGGGGATTTCTATGAGCAGTTCTTC
.,TRBV5-1,TRBJ2-1,.,15,CASSLAGADYNEQFF,TGCGCCAGCAGCTTGGCGGGAGCAGACTACAATGAGCAGTTCTTC
.,TRBV7-2,TRBJ1-5,.,13,CASSLDLDQPQHF,TGTGCCAGCAGCTTAGACCTTGATCAGCCCCAGCATTTT
.,TRBV28,TRBJ2-1,.,11,CASGQVFEQFF,TGTGCCAGCGGCCAGGTCTTCGAGCAGTTCTTC
.,TRBV2,TRBJ1-5,.,16,CASSGSDPRMDKPQHF,TGTGCCAGCAGTGGCTCGGATCCCAGGATGGATAAGCCCCAGCATTTT
.,TRBV5-6,TRBJ1-1,.,12,CASSFLDTEAFF,TGTGCCAGCAGCTTTTTGGACACTGAAGCTTTCTTT
.,TRBV9,TRBJ2-5,.,13,CASSSWGQETQYF,TGTGCCAGCTCCTCGTGGGGCCAAGAGACCCAGTACTTC
.,TRBV7-8,TRBJ1-2,.,16,CASSSRFPRRQDGYTF,TGTGCCAGCAGCTCCCGTTTTCCCCGTAGACAGGATGGCTACACCTTC
.,TRBV7-2,TRBJ2-7,.,16,CASSLAQGLKLYEQYF,TGTGCCAGCAGCTTAGCGCAGGGACTCAAGCTCTACGAGCAGTACTTC
.,TRBV18,TRBJ1-1,TRBD1,17,CASSPQSPGTGSTEAFF,TGTGCCAGCTCACCACAGAGCCCCGGGACAGGGAGCACTGAAGCTTTCTTT
.,TRBV28,TRBJ2-3,TRBD2,18,CASSPGLAGGPGADTQYF,TGTGCCAGCAGTCCGGGACTAGCGGGAGGCCCCGGGGCAGATACGCAGTATTTT
.,TRBV30,TRBJ1-3,.,14,CAWSDWGLGNTIYF,TGTGCCTGGAGTGACTGGGGGCTTGGAAACACCATATATTTT
.,TRBV30,TRBJ2-5,.,13,CAWSGGIQETQYF,TGTGCCTGGAGTGGAGGGATCCAAGAGACCCAGTACTTC
.,TRBV11-2,TRBJ2-1,TRBD2,16,CASSFLSGRGGNEQFF,TGTGCCAGCAGCTTTCTTAGCGGGAGGGGGGGCAATGAGCAGTTCTTC
.,TRBV9,TRBJ2-3,.,14,CASSYAGGPDTQYF,TGTGCCAGCAGTTACGCAGGAGGGCCAGATACGCAGTATTTT
.,TRBV6-1,TRBJ1-6,.,15,CASSDLRANGSPLHF,TGTGCCAGCAGTGATCTCAGGGCTAATGGATCACCCCTCCACTTT
.,TRBV5-1,TRBJ2-2,.,15,CASSSGPNFNGELFF,TGCGCCAGCAGCTCGGGACCTAATTTTAACGGGGAGCTGTTTTTT
.,TRBV14,TRBJ2-7,.,12,CASSPGPPKQYF,TGTGCCAGCAGCCCGGGACCTCCTAAGCAGTACTTC
.,TRBV5-1,TRBJ2-5,TRBD2,17,CASSLARLAAVQETQYF,TGCGCCAGCAGCTTGGCACGGCTAGCGGCGGTCCAAGAGACCCAGTACTTC
once,TRBV11-2,TRBJ1-6,.,16,CASSLDPNRRNSPLHF,TGTGCCAGCAGCTTAGATCCCAACCGACGGAATTCACCCCTCCACTTT
few,TRBV7-9,TRBJ1-5,.,14,CASSIQGTNQPQHF,TGTGCCAGCAGCATACAGGGAACGAACCAGCCCCAGCATTTT
.,TRBV27,TRBJ1-2,.,14,CASSFKTPNYGYTF,TGTGCCAGCAGTTTTAAGACACCCAACTATGGCTACACCTTC
.,TRBV19,TRBJ2-2,.,13,CASNQGHTGELFF,TGTGCCAGTAATCAGGGGCACACCGGGGAGCTGTTTTTT
.,TRBV15,TRBJ2-2,.,14,CATSGGTPPGELFF,TGTGCCACCAGCGGAGGGACACCCCCCGGGGAGCTGTTTTTT
.,TRBV12-5,TRBJ2-7,TRBD2,16,CASGGLAGGSGVEQYF,TGTGCTAGTGGAGGACTAGCGGGAGGGTCCGGGGTAGAGCAGTACTTC
.,TRBV5-6,TRBJ2-2,TRBD1,15,CASSSDRGNTGELFF,TGTGCCAGCAGCTCGGACAGGGGTAATACCGGGGAGCTGTTTTTT
.,TRBV6-5,TRBJ2-5,TRBD2,16,CASSFGLLAGEETQYF,TGTGCCAGCAGTTTCGGGCTACTAGCGGGAGAGGAGACCCAGTACTTC
.,TRBV11-3,TRBJ1-1,.,14,CASSRRGSNTEAFF,TGTGCCAGCAGCCGCCGAGGATCGAACACTGAAGCTTTCTTT